This T cell receptor (beta chain) was obtained from a study of blood T cell repertoires in COVID-19. Across the whole study: COVID-19 samples collected from the United States, Italy and Spain covered acute and convalescent phases. PBMCs, B-cell-depleted T cells, or T cells were the source of the cDNA or gDNA that made up the material.

The germline V gene has CDR1 SGHVS and CDR2 FQNEAQ. J was trimmed by 6 bases and V by 5 bases; bases with no gene match: 8. The CDR3 runs 14 residues. Per the study methods: Amplified reference gene primers provided the basis for estimating nucleated cell counts. Assay: immunoSEQ multiplex PCR; the TCRdb copy retains only in-frame clones and omits some. The V and J calls and clone size are taken from that table; D and trimming were inferred from the DNA. Of roughly 60,000 clones in the sample, 80% to 95% were seen once. The clonotype originates from a woman over 75 with active COVID-19. The sequencing input was peripheral blood. The rearrangement uses TRBV7-8 and TRBJ1-2, with 8 positions matching TRBD1. The CDR3 region is CASSRKQGADGYTF. The CDR3 DNA reads TGTGCCAGCAGCCGAAAGCAGGGGGCCGATGGCTACACCTTC.